A selection of T cell receptor beta chains follows, all from one sample in a study of shared T cell receptors in the human thymus. Sequencing used immunoSEQ multiplex PCR; TCRdb keeps in-frame clones, though not all of them. The sample has roughly 700,000 clones; 70% to 90% are singletons. The same data also went into a second study, on human thymus T cells.

Sequencing was performed on thymocytes. The receptor set was obtained from a boy in the first two years of life with a congenital heart defect. The CDR3 runs from the conserved cysteine through the conserved F or W. Each record gives: clone size, J gene, V gene, CDR3 protein. The size field is filled for only some rows; it gives once, few, many or a size class.

- TRBJ1-1 TRBV6-5 CASTLGRGMNTEAFF
- TRBJ2-1 TRBV7-9 CASSPPRGPRIEQFF
- TRBJ2-5 TRBV7-6 CASSLRGSAETQYF
- TRBJ2-7 TRBV9 CASSVDGSGSLDEQYF
- TRBJ2-7 TRBV7-4 CASSPTDREAPPAKYEQYF
- TRBJ2-7 TRBV29-1 CSVTSGTYEQYF
- TRBJ1-4 TRBV5-6 CASSSHRGGISGEKLFF
- TRBJ1-4 TRBV25-1 CASSVSPGEGNEKLFF
- TRBJ2-7 TRBV6-1 CASSEASAGADYEQYF
- TRBJ2-7 TRBV7-3 CASSLGRLYEQYF
- TRBJ2-7 TRBV5-1 CASSLTGDRAYEQYF
- TRBJ2-7 TRBV25-1 CASSEAGSSYEQYF
once TRBJ2-7 TRBV27 CASCQSGPLWQGYEQYF
- TRBJ2-1 TRBV5-6 CASSLPKGQGYNEQFF
few TRBJ2-3 TRBV7-3 CASSLKAGGGPDTQYF
- TRBJ1-5 TRBV30 CAWTPSGQPQHF
- TRBJ2-5 TRBV7-2 CASSLEGSGGRTVETQYF
- TRBJ1-5 TRBV28 CASSLGRGGNQPQHF
- TRBJ2-5 TRBV6-5 CASSPRVWEETQYF
- TRBJ1-2 TRBV11-3 CASSLALSSGYTF
- TRBJ1-1 TRBV19 CASSRQGNTEAFF
- TRBJ1-5 TRBV2 CASKLGIQPQHF
- TRBJ2-1 TRBV10-1 CASSLTSWGRTMRQFF
- TRBJ2-7 TRBV20-1 CSASFLAEPRF
once TRBJ1-2 TRBV7-8 CASSSKGTGKFF
- TRBJ2-7 TRBV11-2 CASSLDEWNSGRVYEQYF
- TRBJ2-7 TRBV5-6 CASSAGAYEQYF
- TRBJ2-2 TRBV11-2 CASTGAGELFF
- TRBJ2-1 TRBV7-2 CASSLGAGGGSYNEQFF
- TRBJ2-1 TRBV4-3 CASSRTPGSSYNEQFF
- TRBJ2-1 TRBV27 CASSSRLGGSSLNEQFF
- TRBJ1-5 TRBV2 CASSAVTGILQPQHF
once TRBJ2-3 TRBV7-9 CASSPRTSGGDTQYF
few TRBJ2-1 TRBV5-4 CASSRVQGSYNEQFF
- TRBJ1-1 TRBV7-2 CASSSHYRDTEAFF
- TRBJ2-7 TRBV6-6 CASSYMLARVYEQYF
- TRBJ2-4 TRBV5-4 CASSFERGAKNIQYF
- TRBJ2-3 TRBV6-6 CASSLLGTGGADTQYF
- TRBJ2-6 TRBV5-1 CASSSRTLSSSGANVLTF
- TRBJ2-2 TRBV27 CASSSNIPTSGNTGELFF
- TRBJ1-2 TRBV15 CATSPGEVYGYTF
- TRBJ2-7 TRBV27 CASTGGGVLPSGEQYF
- TRBJ1-4 TRBV7-2 CASSVTGDSTNEKLFF
- TRBJ2-7 TRBV14 CASSQDLSEPPPEPPYEQYF
- TRBJ2-3 TRBV30 CAWSVPAGGPGGTDTQYF
- TRBJ2-6 TRBV14 CASSQIQAGANVLTF